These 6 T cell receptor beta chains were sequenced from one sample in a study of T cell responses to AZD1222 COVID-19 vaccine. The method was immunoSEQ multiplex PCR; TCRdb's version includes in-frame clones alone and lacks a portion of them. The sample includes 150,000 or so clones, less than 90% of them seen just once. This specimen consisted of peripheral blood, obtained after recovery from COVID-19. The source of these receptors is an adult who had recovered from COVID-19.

The CDR3 DNA follows: TGTGCCAGCAGTGAATCATGGGGGCTCGATCAGCCCCAGCATTTT. Translated, it gives CASSESWGLDQPQHF. This chain uses TRBV6-1 with TRBJ1-5; possible D gene TRBD1, 6 bases. This CDR3 spans 15 amino acids. CDR1 and CDR2 from the germline V gene are MNHNS and SASEGT. V lost 2 bases to trimming and J lost 5 bases, with 13 bases between them.

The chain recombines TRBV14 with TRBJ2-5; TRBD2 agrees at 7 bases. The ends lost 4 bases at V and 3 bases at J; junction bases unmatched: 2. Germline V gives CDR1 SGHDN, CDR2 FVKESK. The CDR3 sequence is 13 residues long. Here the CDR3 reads CASSRSGEETQYF. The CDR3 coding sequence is TGTGCCAGCAGCCGGAGCGGGGAAGAGACCCAGTACTTC.

The CDR3 DNA reads TGTGCCAGCAGCTTGGGACAGGGGAACACCGGGGAGCTGTTTTTT. Translating gives CASSLGQGNTGELFF. The chain has TRBV7-8 and TRBJ2-2; 9 positions match TRBD1. In germline, CDR1 is SGHVS, CDR2 FQNEAQ. Trimming at V came to 3 bases and at J to 1 base, leaving 0 bases not matched to a gene. The CDR3 contains 15 residues.

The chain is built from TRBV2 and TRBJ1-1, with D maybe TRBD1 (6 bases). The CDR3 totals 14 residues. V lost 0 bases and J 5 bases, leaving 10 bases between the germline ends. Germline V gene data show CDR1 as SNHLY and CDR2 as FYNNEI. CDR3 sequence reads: CASSEARGRTEAFF. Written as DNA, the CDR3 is TGTGCCAGCAGTGAAGCACGGGGGCGGACTGAAGCTTTCTTT.

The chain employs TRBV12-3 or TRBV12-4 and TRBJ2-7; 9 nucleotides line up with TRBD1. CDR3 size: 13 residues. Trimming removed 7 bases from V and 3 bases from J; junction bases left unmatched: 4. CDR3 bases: TGTGCCAGCAACCCGACAGGGGGCTACGAGCAGTACTTC. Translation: CASNPTGGYEQYF.

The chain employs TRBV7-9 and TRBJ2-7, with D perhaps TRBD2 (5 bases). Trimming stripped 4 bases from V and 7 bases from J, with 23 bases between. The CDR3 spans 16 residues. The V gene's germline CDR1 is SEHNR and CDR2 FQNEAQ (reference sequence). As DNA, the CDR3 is TGTGCCAGCAGCTCACCTATGGGCGGACTTTCCTTTGAGCAGTACTTC. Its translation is CASSSPMGGLSFEQYF.